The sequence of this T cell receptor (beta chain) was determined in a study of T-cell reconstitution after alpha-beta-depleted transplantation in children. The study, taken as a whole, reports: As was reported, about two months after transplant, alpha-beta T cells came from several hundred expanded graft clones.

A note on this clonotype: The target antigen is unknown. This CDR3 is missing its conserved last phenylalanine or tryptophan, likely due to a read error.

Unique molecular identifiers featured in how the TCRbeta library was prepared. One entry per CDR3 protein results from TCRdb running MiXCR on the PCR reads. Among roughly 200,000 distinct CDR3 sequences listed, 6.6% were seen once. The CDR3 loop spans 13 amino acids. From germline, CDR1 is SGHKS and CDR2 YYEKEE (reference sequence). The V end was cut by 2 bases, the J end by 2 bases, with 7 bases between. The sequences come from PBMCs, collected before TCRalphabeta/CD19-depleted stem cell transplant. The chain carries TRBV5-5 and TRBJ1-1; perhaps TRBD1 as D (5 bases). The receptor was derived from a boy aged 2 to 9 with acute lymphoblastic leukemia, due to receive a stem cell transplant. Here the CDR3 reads CASSLQANTEAFS. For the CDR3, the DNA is TGTGCCAGCAGCTTACAGGCTAACACTGAAGCTTTCTCT.